Listed here is a single T cell receptor (beta chain). At least ten counts were recorded for this clonotype. There is no known antigen for this receptor. Base quality data are lacking; no much larger clone is found one base away. The data were obtained in a study of T cells in Graves' hyperthyroidism and ophthalmopathy (dated by TCRdb to between 2018 and 2020). As for the study more broadly: Peripheral blood was sampled at the time of initial diagnosis, prior to any treatment. To identify TCR V-J signatures that set the groups apart, the researchers used a discovery cohort of 100 patients, made up of under 50 with Graves' ophthalmopathy and 57 with stable Graves' hyperthyroidism. Prospective prediction of ophthalmopathy was tested in an independent validation cohort consisting of 18 hyperthyroidism patients and 15 to 17 patients who later progressed to ophthalmopathy. The roughly 99 discovery patients were divided at random into training and test sets in a 7:3 ratio. Thyroid tissue and blood T-cell repertoires from six or seven Graves' hyperthyroidism patients were also compared in the study. After blood sampling, hyperthyroidism patients were treated with methimazole at a starting dose of 30 mg daily, and ophthalmopathy patients were treated with high-dose intravenous methylprednisolone. According to the paper, TCR Vbeta CDR3 sequencing was carried out on approximately 140 peripheral blood samples, which came from around 43 ophthalmopathy, about 75 hyperthyroidism and approximately 17 progressor patients.

The CDR3 contains 16 residues, cysteine and phenylalanine counted. The CDR3 DNA has 48 bases and is translated from base 1. Unmatched junction bases come to 7, with V trimmed by 4 bases and J by 6 bases. In the germline V gene, CDR1 corresponds to SNHLY and CDR2 to FYNNEI. The TCR beta CDR3 regions were amplified from the RNA transcripts. For the first round of RT-PCR on the TCR CDR3, the HTBI primer set was used together with the Qiagen OneStep RT-PCR kit. The libraries were constructed in a second round of multiplex PCR and then size-selected and purified. The libraries were sequenced on an Illumina HiSeq2000 using paired-end 100 bp reads. The paper's processing steps were these. SOAPnuke was used to process the raw data, with reads discarded if the reads contained adapters or uncalled bases, had a mean Phred below 15, or lacked an exact constant-primer or identifier match. COPE v1.2.5 was used to merge high-quality paired reads, and clonotypes were defined as unique nucleotide sequences. MiTCR v1.1 was used to align clonotypes to the IMGT TRBV, TRBD and TRBJ reference segments. Only V-J combinations with frequency above 0.0001, covering about 99% of repertoires, were analysed. A TCS score was defined as the ratio of F50 (clonal expansion) to E x V (chaos), with BLOSUM62-based TCRdist applied between CDR3 peptides within each V-J. Welch's t-statistics and random forest reduced approximately 520 V-J features to under 15, which were used in a naive Bayes classifier (R e1071). TCRdb handled the public reads itself, with Q25 trimming in fastp and clone calling in MiXCR, and kept productive beta chains. Every distinct CDR3 protein forms one entry, paired with its most common genes and DNA. For this entry, the V and J calls and clone size follow TCRdb and not the study's own pipeline. Across this sample there are approximately 690,000 distinct CDR3 sequences, with 20% seen only once. The biggest ten clones account for around a third of the sample.

Ophthalmopathy patients had moderately to severely active disease, Clinical Activity Score of at least 3, NOSPECS grade of at least 4, and duration under 3 months. The study excluded patients with uncontrolled infections, other autoimmune diseases, pregnancy or lactation. Diagnoses relied on clinical symptoms, serum thyroxine and TRAb, thyroid ultrasound and orbital computed tomography. PBMCs were separated from under 11 ml of fresh peripheral blood using Ficoll-Paque density gradient centrifugation. Trizol reagent was used to extract total RNA, and RNA quality was then checked on an Agilent 2100 Bioanalyzer. Beyond this particular receptor, the publication reports: Most expanded thyroid clonotypes (frequency above 0.001) were also detected in blood, suggesting blood repertoires may reflect thyroid immune responses. During validation, the model predicted progression to ophthalmopathy a median of around six months ahead of onset, with around 65% sensitivity and more than 72% specificity. A model built on a 13 V-J signature distinguished ophthalmopathy from stable hyperthyroidism, reaching 85% to 90% sensitivity and 81.08% specificity in cross-validation and 80%/75% in testing. Sample size was not statistically predetermined, and blinding of investigators to group allocation was not performed.

The sequence was obtained from a man aged 25-45 years with Graves' ophthalmopathy. Sequencing input: blood. The sequence joins TRBV2 to TRBJ2-1; 12 of the junction bases match TRBD2. The CDR3 has the sequence CASSGTSGKMGNEQFF. DNA sequence: TGTGCCAGCAGTGGGACTAGCGGGAAAATGGGCAATGAGCAGTTCTTC.